What follows describes a single TCR beta chain. What it binds is not known. These data originate in a study of cytomegalovirus exposure and HLA in healthy donors. The CDR3 has 12 amino acids. The junction had 6 bases not matched to a gene; V was cut back by 6 bases and J by 8 bases. Germline CDR1 MNHNS, CDR2 SASEGT. Primers for the PCR totalled 60 Vbeta and 13 Jbeta. Produced via immunoSEQ multiplex PCR; TCRdb's table is partial and in-frame only. The sample lists more than 150,000 clones; roughly 90% were seen once. Nominally healthy donors were sampled, though unrecorded immune exposures were likely. Notes on the study in general: According to reports, the classifier identified cytomegalovirus status with high specificity and sensitivity. Some highly shared sequence variants likely arose as a pipeline artifact.

The chain combines TRBV6-1 with TRBJ2-7, with 8 bases aligning to TRBD2. This clonotype was obtained from a girl under three years old in good health and CMV-seronegative. Sequenced sample: PBMCs. The CDR3 bases are TGTGCCAGCAGGAGCGGGGGAAGCAAGCAGTACTTC. The encoded protein is CASRSGGSKQYF.